Listed below are T cell receptor beta chains from one sample, sequenced in a study of T cells in narcolepsy. Profiling relied on immunoSEQ multiplex PCR, and the TCRdb table lists in-frame clones only, not all of them. The table has some 23,000 clones, roughly 80% seen once; the top ten hold 0.55% to 0.75%. The specimen was CD45RA- memory CD4+ T cells from PBMCs. The source is a human donor with narcolepsy. Both conserved end residues are part of each CDR3. Fields, in order: D gene, V gene, J gene, clone size, CDR3 DNA, CDR3 protein. The D gene is left open where the match is weak. The size of a clone is reported for some rows only, either as once, few or many, or as a class for expanded clones.

D gene: TRBD2
V gene: TRBV4-1
J gene: TRBJ2-7
clone size: NA
CDR3 DNA: TGCGCCAGCAGCCCCGGACTAGCGGGAGCAGTATACGAGCAGTACTTC
CDR3 protein: CASSPGLAGAVYEQYF

D gene: TRBD2
V gene: TRBV5-5
J gene: TRBJ2-3
clone size: NA
CDR3 DNA: TGTGCCAGCAGCTTGGCTACTAGCGGGGGAGCCCACACAGATACGCAGTATTTT
CDR3 protein: CASSLATSGGAHTDTQYF

D gene: NA
V gene: TRBV30
J gene: TRBJ1-3
clone size: NA
CDR3 DNA: TGTGCCTGGAGTCAGCTCTCTGGAAACACCATATATTTT
CDR3 protein: CAWSQLSGNTIYF

D gene: TRBD2
V gene: TRBV28
J gene: TRBJ2-1
clone size: NA
CDR3 DNA: TGTGCCAGCAGTCCCCGCGGTAGCGGGAGGGCCGGTGAGCAGTTCTTC
CDR3 protein: CASSPRGSGRAGEQFF

D gene: NA
V gene: TRBV5-6
J gene: TRBJ1-1
clone size: few
CDR3 DNA: TGTGCCAGCAGCCGGGACCGGAGTAACACTGAAGCTTTCTTT
CDR3 protein: CASSRDRSNTEAFF

D gene: NA
V gene: TRBV10-1
J gene: TRBJ1-1
clone size: few
CDR3 DNA: TGCGCCAGCAGTGAGTCGGAGGGGTTAGCTTTCTTT
CDR3 protein: CASSESEGLAFF

D gene: TRBD2
V gene: TRBV6-1
J gene: TRBJ2-7
clone size: NA
CDR3 DNA: TGTGCCAGCAGTGAATTCCCTAGCGGGAGGGGCGAGCAGTACTTC
CDR3 protein: CASSEFPSGRGEQYF

D gene: NA
V gene: TRBV27
J gene: TRBJ2-3
clone size: NA
CDR3 DNA: TGTGCCAGCAGTCTTAAGGGCCGAACGGGTAGCACAGATACGCAGTATTTT
CDR3 protein: CASSLKGRTGSTDTQYF

D gene: NA
V gene: TRBV28
J gene: TRBJ1-5
clone size: few
CDR3 DNA: TGTGCCAGCAGGTCCCGGACACGCAATAGCAATCAGCCCCAGCATTTT
CDR3 protein: CASRSRTRNSNQPQHF

D gene: TRBD1
V gene: TRBV27
J gene: TRBJ1-2
clone size: once
CDR3 DNA: TGTGCCAGCAGTTTGGGACAGGATCTCTATGGCTACACCTTC
CDR3 protein: CASSLGQDLYGYTF

D gene: NA
V gene: TRBV4-1
J gene: TRBJ1-2
clone size: NA
CDR3 DNA: TGCGCCAGCAGCCAAGTAGGGGCCGGCTATGGCTACACCTTC
CDR3 protein: CASSQVGAGYGYTF

D gene: TRBD1
V gene: TRBV5-6
J gene: TRBJ1-1
clone size: NA
CDR3 DNA: TGTGCCAGCAGCCCTGGGACAGCTAAGGACCTTGAAGCTTTCTTT
CDR3 protein: CASSPGTAKDLEAFF

D gene: NA
V gene: TRBV28
J gene: TRBJ2-1
clone size: NA
CDR3 DNA: TGTGCCAGCAGGACTTCCCGGGGTTTGAACTACAATGAGCAGTTCTTC
CDR3 protein: CASRTSRGLNYNEQFF

D gene: NA
V gene: TRBV9
J gene: TRBJ1-2
clone size: NA
CDR3 DNA: TGTGCCAGCAGTTCTCAGAGAACCAACTATGGCTACACCTTC
CDR3 protein: CASSSQRTNYGYTF

D gene: NA
V gene: TRBV15
J gene: TRBJ2-3
clone size: NA
CDR3 DNA: TGTGCCACCAGCAGATCCATAGGACTCGACACAGATACGCAGTATTTT
CDR3 protein: CATSRSIGLDTDTQYF

D gene: NA
V gene: TRBV7-2
J gene: TRBJ1-1
clone size: NA
CDR3 DNA: TGTGCCAGCAGCCCCAGGGGCCCAGGGAAAACTGAAGCTTTCTTT
CDR3 protein: CASSPRGPGKTEAFF

D gene: NA
V gene: TRBV28
J gene: TRBJ2-1
clone size: NA
CDR3 DNA: TGTGCCAGCAGCACCTACAGGGGACTATACTACAATGAGCAGTTCTTC
CDR3 protein: CASSTYRGLYYNEQFF

D gene: NA
V gene: TRBV19
J gene: TRBJ2-1
clone size: NA
CDR3 DNA: TGTGCCAGTATGAGGGGTACTATAGACAATGAGCAGTTCTTC
CDR3 protein: CASMRGTIDNEQFF

D gene: TRBD1
V gene: TRBV5-1
J gene: TRBJ1-5
clone size: NA
CDR3 DNA: TGCGCCAGCAGCGTTGGGACAGGTAATCAGCCCCAGCATTTT
CDR3 protein: CASSVGTGNQPQHF

D gene: NA
V gene: TRBV11-2
J gene: TRBJ2-5
clone size: NA
CDR3 DNA: TGTGCCAGCGGGGAGTTGGGAGAGACCCAGTACTTC
CDR3 protein: CASGELGETQYF

D gene: NA
V gene: TRBV5-4
J gene: TRBJ1-2
clone size: NA
CDR3 DNA: TGTGCCAGCAGCTTGGCGTCCTTTGGAGGGGACTATGGCTACACCTTC
CDR3 protein: CASSLASFGGDYGYTF

D gene: NA
V gene: TRBV30
J gene: TRBJ1-3
clone size: NA
CDR3 DNA: TGTGCCTGGAGTGGGGCAGACTCTGGAAACACCATATATTTT
CDR3 protein: CAWSGADSGNTIYF

D gene: TRBD2
V gene: TRBV15
J gene: TRBJ2-4
clone size: NA
CDR3 DNA: TGTGCCACCAGCAGAGATTGGGCTACGACTAGCGGGAGTGCCAAAAACATTCAGTACTTC
CDR3 protein: CATSRDWATTSGSAKNIQYF

D gene: NA
V gene: TRBV6-1
J gene: TRBJ1-3
clone size: NA
CDR3 DNA: TGTGCCACCACCGGAGGTCCAGGCTCTGGAAACACCATATATTTT
CDR3 protein: CATTGGPGSGNTIYF

D gene: NA
V gene: TRBV7-6
J gene: TRBJ2-2
clone size: NA
CDR3 DNA: TGTGCCAGCAGCACGACCGGGGGGCAGGGGAACACCGGGGAGCTGTTTTTT
CDR3 protein: CASSTTGGQGNTGELFF

D gene: TRBD2
V gene: TRBV15
J gene: TRBJ2-5
clone size: NA
CDR3 DNA: TGTGCCACCAGCAGAGAGGCTAGCGGGGGGGATGAGACCCAGTACTTC
CDR3 protein: CATSREASGGDETQYF

D gene: TRBD1
V gene: TRBV15
J gene: TRBJ2-4
clone size: NA
CDR3 DNA: TGTGCCACCAGCAGAGATCGGACAGGGTTAGCCAAAAACATTCAGTACTTC
CDR3 protein: CATSRDRTGLAKNIQYF

D gene: TRBD2
V gene: TRBV9
J gene: TRBJ2-3
clone size: NA
CDR3 DNA: TGTGCCAGCAGCGCTAGCGGGAGTACAGATACGCAGTATTTT
CDR3 protein: CASSASGSTDTQYF

D gene: NA
V gene: TRBV11-3
J gene: TRBJ2-7
clone size: NA
CDR3 DNA: TGTGCCAGCAGCCTAGCCTTCAGGGTCTCCTACGAGCAGTACTTC
CDR3 protein: CASSLAFRVSYEQYF

D gene: TRBD1
V gene: TRBV7-2
J gene: TRBJ2-1
clone size: NA
CDR3 DNA: TGTGCCAGCAGCCCCTCGCGACAGGGGGCCTACAATGAGCAGTTCTTC
CDR3 protein: CASSPSRQGAYNEQFF

D gene: TRBD2
V gene: TRBV19
J gene: TRBJ2-1
clone size: NA
CDR3 DNA: TGTGCCAGTAGTAGCGGGGGGGCGGGTGAGCAGTTCTTC
CDR3 protein: CASSSGGAGEQFF

D gene: NA
V gene: TRBV5-1
J gene: TRBJ2-1
clone size: NA
CDR3 DNA: TGCGCCAGCAGCTTGGCGGTTGCGGGATTCTCCTACAATGAGCAGTTCTTC
CDR3 protein: CASSLAVAGFSYNEQFF

D gene: NA
V gene: TRBV25-1
J gene: TRBJ2-6
clone size: NA
CDR3 DNA: TGTGCCAGCAGTATTTCACAGTTCTCTGGGGCCAACGTCCTGACTTTC
CDR3 protein: CASSISQFSGANVLTF

D gene: TRBD2
V gene: TRBV7-3
J gene: TRBJ2-2
clone size: NA
CDR3 DNA: TGTGCCAGCAGCTTAGCGGGAGGGCCGGGAACCGGGGAGCTGTTTTTT
CDR3 protein: CASSLAGGPGTGELFF

D gene: TRBD1
V gene: TRBV29-1
J gene: TRBJ2-3
clone size: NA
CDR3 DNA: TGCAGCGTGGCCCACGGACAGGGAGGTTGGACAGATACGCAGTATTTT
CDR3 protein: CSVAHGQGGWTDTQYF

D gene: TRBD1
V gene: TRBV6-1
J gene: TRBJ1-2
clone size: once
CDR3 DNA: TGTGCCACCCCCAAGACAGGGAATTACTATGGCTACACCTTC
CDR3 protein: CATPKTGNYYGYTF

D gene: TRBD1
V gene: TRBV4-1
J gene: TRBJ2-7
clone size: NA
CDR3 DNA: TGCGCCAGCAGCCCTGGGGGTACAGGGGGCTACGAGCAGTACTTC
CDR3 protein: CASSPGGTGGYEQYF

D gene: NA
V gene: TRBV5-1
J gene: TRBJ1-2
clone size: NA
CDR3 DNA: TGCGCCAGCAGCTTGGCCTCCGGGAGCGTCTCTGGCTACACCTTC
CDR3 protein: CASSLASGSVSGYTF

D gene: NA
V gene: TRBV6-6
J gene: TRBJ1-5
clone size: few
CDR3 DNA: TGTGCCAGCGGTACGGGGAAGCCCCAGCATTTT
CDR3 protein: CASGTGKPQHF

D gene: NA
V gene: TRBV30
J gene: TRBJ1-6
clone size: NA
CDR3 DNA: TGTGCCTGGTCAGGATATAATTCACCCCTCCACTTT
CDR3 protein: CAWSGYNSPLHF

D gene: NA
V gene: TRBV19
J gene: TRBJ2-3
clone size: once
CDR3 DNA: TGTGCCAGTAGTATCTTGATGACAGATACGCAGTATTTT
CDR3 protein: CASSILMTDTQYF